This T cell receptor (beta chain) was recorded in a study of shared clonotypes between healthy human individuals. Points from the study as a whole: Lower generation probabilities were found for non-shared clonotypes than for those shared by all four donors.

The protocol was immunoSEQ multiplex PCR, while the TCRdb copy is restricted to in-frame clones and leaves out a portion. The table lists over a million clones, roughly 74% of them singletons. V shed 5 bases, J shed 3 bases, and the junction held 9 bases outside the gene matches. This CDR3 has 15 amino acids. Germline V lookup: CDR1 MDHEN, CDR2 SYDVKM. This clone was detected only once. Its antigen is unidentified. From CD4+ cells came CD45RA+ naive and CD45RA-negative memory subsets. Sequenced sample: memory CD4+ T cells from PBMCs. Subset specified: CD45RA-negative fraction. This receptor was taken from a man aged 18-30 years in good health. Some clones in this sample may be carry-over from other donors' samples. The chain employs TRBV28 and TRBJ2-7; 8 positions match TRBD1. The CDR3 here is CASSTPGTGLYEQYF. CDR3 DNA sequence: TGTGCCAGCAGTACCCCCGGGACAGGCCTCTACGAGCAGTACTTC.